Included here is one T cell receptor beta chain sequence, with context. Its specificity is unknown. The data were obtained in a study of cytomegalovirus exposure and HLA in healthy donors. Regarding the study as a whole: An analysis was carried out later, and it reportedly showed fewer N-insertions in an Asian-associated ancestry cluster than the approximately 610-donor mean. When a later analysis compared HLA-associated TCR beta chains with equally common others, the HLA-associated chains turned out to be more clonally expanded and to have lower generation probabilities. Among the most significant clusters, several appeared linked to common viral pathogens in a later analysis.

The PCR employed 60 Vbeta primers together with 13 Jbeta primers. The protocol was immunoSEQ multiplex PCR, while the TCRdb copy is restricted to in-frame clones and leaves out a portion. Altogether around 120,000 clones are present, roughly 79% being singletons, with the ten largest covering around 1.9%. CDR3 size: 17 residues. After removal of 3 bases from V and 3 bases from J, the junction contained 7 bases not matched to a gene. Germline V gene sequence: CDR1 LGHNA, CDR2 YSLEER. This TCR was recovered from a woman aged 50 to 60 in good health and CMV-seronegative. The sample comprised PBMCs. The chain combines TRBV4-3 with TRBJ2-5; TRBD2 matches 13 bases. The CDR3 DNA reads TGCGCCAGCAGCCAGGAACTAGCGGGAGGGGAGGAAGAGACCCAGTACTTC. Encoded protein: CASSQELAGGEEETQYF.